This T cell receptor (beta chain) comes out of a study of T cell repertoires in ileal Crohn's disease. The study, taken as a whole, reports: Sorted CD8 T cells held more high-frequency clones than CD4.

Around 0.55 micrograms of biopsy DNA per sample underwent TCRB immunosequencing. The data were produced by immunoSEQ multiplex PCR, yet TCRdb's version contains in-frame clones alone and is incomplete. The sample contains 9,000 to 13,000 clones, more than 60% of which appear only once. Concerning this clone itself: The antigen is undetermined. Other DNA sequences from this sample encode an identical CDR3 as well.

The time point denotes: neoterminal ileum biopsy at postoperative endoscopy, about 6 months after surgery. The V gene end was trimmed by 4 bases and the J gene end by 5 bases; junction bases not matched to a gene: 7. The CDR3 loop spans 15 amino acids. Germline V gene lookup returns CDR1 MNHEY and CDR2 SVGAGI. The receptor was isolated from an adult with Crohn's disease. The material sequenced was ileal tissue. The rearrangement joins TRBV6-5 to TRBJ1-1; 10 nucleotides agree with TRBD1. CDR3 loop: CASSSRDRGLTEAFF. In nucleotides, the CDR3 is TGTGCCAGCAGTTCCCGGGACAGGGGTTTAACTGAAGCTTTCTTT.